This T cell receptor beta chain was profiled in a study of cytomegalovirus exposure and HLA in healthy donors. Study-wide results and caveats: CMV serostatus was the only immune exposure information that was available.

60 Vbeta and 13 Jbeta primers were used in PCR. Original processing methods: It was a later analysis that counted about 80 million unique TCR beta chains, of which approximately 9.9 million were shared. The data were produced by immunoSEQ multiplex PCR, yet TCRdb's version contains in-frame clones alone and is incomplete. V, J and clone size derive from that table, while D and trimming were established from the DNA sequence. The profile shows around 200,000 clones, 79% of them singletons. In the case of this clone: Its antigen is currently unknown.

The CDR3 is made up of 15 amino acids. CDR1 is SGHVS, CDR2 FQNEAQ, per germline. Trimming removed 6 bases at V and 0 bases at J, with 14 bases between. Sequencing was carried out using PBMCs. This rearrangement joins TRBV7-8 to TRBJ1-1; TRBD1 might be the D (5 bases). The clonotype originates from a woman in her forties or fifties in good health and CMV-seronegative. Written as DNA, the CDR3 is TGTGCCAGCAGTCAAAGGGGTACCTTGAACACTGAAGCTTTCTTT. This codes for CASSQRGTLNTEAFF.